This TCR beta chain was obtained from a study of T cell responses to AZD1222 COVID-19 vaccine. Study-wide results and caveats: CD4 TCRs linked to vaccination spanned spike, dominating at 160-218 and 743-854. At baseline, seropositivity was found in only a handful of AZD1222 recipients.

About this clone: As yet, its antigen is unknown.

CDR3 length: 17 amino acids. V lost 5 bases to trimming and J lost 0 bases, with 17 bases between them. CDR1 and CDR2 from the germline V gene are SGHVT and SQSDAQ. Generated by immunoSEQ multiplex PCR, the TCRdb table keeps only in-frame clones and is missing some. Of some 200,000 clones listed, 80% to 90% are singletons. Sequences were derived from peripheral blood, sampled on day 0 of AZD1222 vaccination. This TCR was recovered from an adult in good health. This chain links TRBV7-4 with TRBJ2-4; D possibly matches TRBD1 or TRBD2 (5 bases each). The DNA of the CDR3 is TGTGCCAGCAGCCCGGAAAGGGACGGATTAGCCAAAAACATTCAGTACTTC. Translation gives CASSPERDGLAKNIQYF.